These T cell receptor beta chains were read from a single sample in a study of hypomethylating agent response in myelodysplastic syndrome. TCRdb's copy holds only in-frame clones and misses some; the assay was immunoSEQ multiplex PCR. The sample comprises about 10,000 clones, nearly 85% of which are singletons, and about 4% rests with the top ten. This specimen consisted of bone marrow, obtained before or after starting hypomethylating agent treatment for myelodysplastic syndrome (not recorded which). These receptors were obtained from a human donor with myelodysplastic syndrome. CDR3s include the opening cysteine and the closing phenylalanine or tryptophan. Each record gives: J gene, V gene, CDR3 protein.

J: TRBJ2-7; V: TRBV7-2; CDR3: CASSLTSGSYEQYF
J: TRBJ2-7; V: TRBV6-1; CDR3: CASKVGGYEQYF
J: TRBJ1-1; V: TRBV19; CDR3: CASSPTGEETEAFF
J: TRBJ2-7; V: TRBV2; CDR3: CASSAPRAEQYF
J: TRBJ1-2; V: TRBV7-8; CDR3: CASSLASDANYGYTF
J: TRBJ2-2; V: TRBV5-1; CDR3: CASSQGLSNTGELFF
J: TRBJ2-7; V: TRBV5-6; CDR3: CASSLAKGPLPYEQYF
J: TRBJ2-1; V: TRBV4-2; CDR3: CASSQVGLESAEQFF
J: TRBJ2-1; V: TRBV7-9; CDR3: CASSPAATGHFGFF
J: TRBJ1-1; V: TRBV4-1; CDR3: CASSQEREAGNTEAFF
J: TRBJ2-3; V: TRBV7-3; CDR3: CASSLTSGMGDTQYF
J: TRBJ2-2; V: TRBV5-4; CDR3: CASSPPGQGGNTGELFF
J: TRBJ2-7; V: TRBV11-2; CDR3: CASSPSGRPLNEQYF
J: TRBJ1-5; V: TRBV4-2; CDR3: CASSQPGLDQPQHF
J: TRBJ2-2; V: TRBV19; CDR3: CASSIGGGTNTGELFF
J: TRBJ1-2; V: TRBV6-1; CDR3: CASSEKRGRGHGYTF
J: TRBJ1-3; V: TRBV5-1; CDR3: CASGQGFSGNTIYF
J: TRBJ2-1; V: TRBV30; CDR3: CAWANGYNEQFF
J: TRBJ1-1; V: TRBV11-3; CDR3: CASSFGQGNTEAFF
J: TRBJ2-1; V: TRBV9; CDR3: CASSVGTSVLDEQFF
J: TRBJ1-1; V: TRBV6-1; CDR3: CASSADEGDTEAFF
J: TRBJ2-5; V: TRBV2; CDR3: CASRGAQGGETQYF
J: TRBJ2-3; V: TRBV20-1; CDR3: CSQRYTDTQYF
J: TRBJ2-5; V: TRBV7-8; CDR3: CASSPRTGEETQYF
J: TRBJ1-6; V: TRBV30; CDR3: CAWSGQGLLGLHF
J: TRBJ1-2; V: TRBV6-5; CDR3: CASSLRGFGGYTF
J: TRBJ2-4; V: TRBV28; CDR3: CASSLKDTQLRLAKNIQYF
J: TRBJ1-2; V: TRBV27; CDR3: CASSLWQGTNYGYTF
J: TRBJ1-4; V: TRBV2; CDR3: CASSENSATNEKLFF
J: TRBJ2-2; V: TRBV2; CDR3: CASSSPGQRNTGELFF
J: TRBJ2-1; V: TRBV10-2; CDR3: CASSPGLAGVSEQFF
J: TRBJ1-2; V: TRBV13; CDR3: CASSLGLKTGISGYTF
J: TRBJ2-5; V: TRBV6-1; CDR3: CASDPLRDPGTQYF
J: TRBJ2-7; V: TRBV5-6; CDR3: CASSLWVTLYEQYF
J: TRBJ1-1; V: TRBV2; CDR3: CASRPPGTGSGAAEAFF
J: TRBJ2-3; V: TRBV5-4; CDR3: CASSLEHFRTDTQYF
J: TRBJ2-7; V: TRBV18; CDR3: CASSPSDASGYYEQYF
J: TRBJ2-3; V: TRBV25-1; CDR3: CASRTGGGTDTQYF
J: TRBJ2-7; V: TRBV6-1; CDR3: CASSSSGGTYEQYF
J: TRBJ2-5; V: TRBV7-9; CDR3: CASSLARQQQETQYF
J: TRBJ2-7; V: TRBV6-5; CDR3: CASSFTYSYEQYF
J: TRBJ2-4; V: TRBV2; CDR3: CASSGRTGKNIQYF
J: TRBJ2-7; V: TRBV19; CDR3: CASSIRRDSLGEQYF
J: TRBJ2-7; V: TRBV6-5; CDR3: CASSPRDRGRIEQYF
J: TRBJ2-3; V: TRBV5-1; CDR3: CASSLARDRVPDTQYF
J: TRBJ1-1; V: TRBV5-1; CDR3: CASSVRDPDRAPNEAFF
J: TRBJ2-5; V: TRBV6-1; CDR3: CASSPGTGTQETQYF
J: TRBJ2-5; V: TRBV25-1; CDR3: CASSLNGQSKETQYF
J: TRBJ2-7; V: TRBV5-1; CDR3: CASSLGLAYSYEQYF
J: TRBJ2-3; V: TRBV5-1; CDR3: CASSLTQPTDTQYF
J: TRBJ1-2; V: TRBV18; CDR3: CASSPNRDYYGYTF
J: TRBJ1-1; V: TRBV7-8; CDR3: CASSTPSWTEAFF
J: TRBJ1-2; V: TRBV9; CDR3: CASSVAPGNSYGYTF
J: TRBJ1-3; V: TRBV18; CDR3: CASSPYYRGGNTIYF
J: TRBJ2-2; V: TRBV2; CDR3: CASSEASRSGELFF